The source of this T cell receptor beta chain is a study of T cells in Graves' hyperthyroidism and ophthalmopathy. TCR beta CDR3 regions were amplified from RNA transcripts. TCR CDR3 underwent first-round RT-PCR with the HTBI primer set. Using its own MiXCR run on the multiplex PCR reads, TCRdb lists one record per CDR3 protein. The sample gives roughly 630,000 distinct CDR3 sequences, around 14% of which show up once; about 7% is in the top ten. V lost 4 bases and J lost 3, with 13 bases in between. The CDR3 loop spans 14 amino acids. Germline lookup yields CDR1 MGHDK and CDR2 SYGVNS. Findings and caveats of the study: Before onset, by a median of around 6.1 months, the model predicted ophthalmopathy. In the analysis, a 13 V-J model separated ophthalmopathy from stable hyperthyroidism.

It was uncontrolled infection, other autoimmune disease, pregnancy or lactation that excluded patients. From under 12 ml of fresh peripheral blood, PBMCs were isolated. There are many counts of this clonotype. The antigen is not known. The J gene is TRBJ2-7, the V gene TRBV25-1; no clear D gene. This clonotype originated in a woman in her 30s with Graves' hyperthyroidism. Sample: blood. Here the CDR3 reads CASSAAGPRYEQYF. DNA of the CDR3: TGTGCCAGCAGTGCGGCTGGACCCCGCTACGAGCAGTACTTC.